This TCR beta chain was captured by sequencing in a study of blood T cell repertoires in COVID-19. Methods used by the authors: Estimation of nucleated cell counts relied on the amplification of reference gene primers. Measured with immunoSEQ multiplex PCR; TCRdb has only the in-frame clones, and not every one. That table supplies the V and J calls and clone size; D and trimming were determined from the DNA. The sample has tens of thousands of clones, about nine tenths seen once. Trimming at V came to 6 bases and at J to 2 bases, leaving 10 bases not matched to a gene. CDR1 and CDR2 (germline): SGHAT, FQNNGV. The CDR3 loop spans 17 amino acids.

The chain combines TRBV11-2 with TRBJ1-2; TRBD1 matches at 12 bases. This clonotype was obtained from a human donor with active COVID-19. The donor label of this sample is uncertain. Source material: peripheral blood. The CDR3 DNA sequence: TGTGCCAGCAGACGTCCGGGACAGGGGGCCCAAAACTATGGCTACACCTTC. This gives the protein CASRRPGQGAQNYGYTF.